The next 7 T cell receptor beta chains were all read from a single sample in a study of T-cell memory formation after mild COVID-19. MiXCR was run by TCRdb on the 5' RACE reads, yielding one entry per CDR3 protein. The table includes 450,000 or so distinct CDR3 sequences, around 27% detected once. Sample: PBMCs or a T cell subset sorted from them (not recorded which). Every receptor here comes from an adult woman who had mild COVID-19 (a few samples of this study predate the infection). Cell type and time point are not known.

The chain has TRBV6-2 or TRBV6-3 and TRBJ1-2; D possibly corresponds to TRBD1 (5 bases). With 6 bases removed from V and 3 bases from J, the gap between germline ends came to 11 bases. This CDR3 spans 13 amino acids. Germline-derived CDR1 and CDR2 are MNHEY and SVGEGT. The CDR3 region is CASSPQAYYGYTF. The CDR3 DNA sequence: TGTGCCAGCAGCCCACAGGCATACTATGGCTACACCTTC.

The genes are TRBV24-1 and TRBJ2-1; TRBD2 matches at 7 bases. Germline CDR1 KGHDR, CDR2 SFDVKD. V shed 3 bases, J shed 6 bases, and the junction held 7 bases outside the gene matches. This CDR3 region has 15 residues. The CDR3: CATSDPRERLNEQFF. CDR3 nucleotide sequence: TGTGCCACCAGTGATCCGCGGGAGCGACTCAATGAGCAGTTCTTC.

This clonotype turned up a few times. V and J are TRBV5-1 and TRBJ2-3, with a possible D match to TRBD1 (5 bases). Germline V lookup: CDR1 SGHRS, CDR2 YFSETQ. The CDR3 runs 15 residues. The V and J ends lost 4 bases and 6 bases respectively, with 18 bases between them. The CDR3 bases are TGCGCCAGCAGCGAAGGAGCCAGGGCCGGGGATACGCAGTATTTT. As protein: CASSEGARAGDTQYF.

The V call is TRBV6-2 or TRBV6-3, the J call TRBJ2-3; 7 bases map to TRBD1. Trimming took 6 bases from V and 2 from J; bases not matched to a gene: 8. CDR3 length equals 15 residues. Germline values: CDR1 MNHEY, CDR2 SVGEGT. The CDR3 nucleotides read TGTGCCAGCAGGCCGGGACAGATATTCACAGATACGCAGTATTTT. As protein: CASRPGQIFTDTQYF.

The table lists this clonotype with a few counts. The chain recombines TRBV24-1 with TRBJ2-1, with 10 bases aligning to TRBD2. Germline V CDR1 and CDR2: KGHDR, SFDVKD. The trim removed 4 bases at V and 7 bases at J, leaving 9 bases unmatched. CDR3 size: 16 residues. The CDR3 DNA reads TGTGCCACCAGTGAGCACCTAGCGGGAGTGGGAAATGAGCAGTTCTTC. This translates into CATSEHLAGVGNEQFF.

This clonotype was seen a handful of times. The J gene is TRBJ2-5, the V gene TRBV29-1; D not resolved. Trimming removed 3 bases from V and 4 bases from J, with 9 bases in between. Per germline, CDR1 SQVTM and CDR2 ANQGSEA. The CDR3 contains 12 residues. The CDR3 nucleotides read TGCAGCGTTGATTTTTGGGGAGAGACCCAGTACTTC. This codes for CSVDFWGETQYF.

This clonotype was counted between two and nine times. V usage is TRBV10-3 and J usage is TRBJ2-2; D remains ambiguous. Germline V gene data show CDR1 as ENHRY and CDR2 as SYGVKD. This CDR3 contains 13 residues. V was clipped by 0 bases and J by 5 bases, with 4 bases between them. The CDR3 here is CAISESPTGELFF. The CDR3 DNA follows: TGTGCCATCAGTGAGTCCCCTACCGGGGAGCTGTTTTTT.